These 32 T cell receptor beta chains were sequenced from one sample in a study of OX40 agonist ivuxolimab in advanced cancers. Sequencing was performed with immunoSEQ multiplex PCR; in TCRdb, only in-frame clones are kept and a portion is missing. The sample contains about 100,000 clones, approximately 94% of which appear only once. This sample comprised CD4+ or CD8+ T cells sorted from blood, obtained in a trial of the OX40 agonist ivuxolimab. The receptors derive from an adult with an advanced solid tumor such as melanoma, head and neck, liver or kidney cancer.

Only one count was recorded for this clone. The V and J genes are TRBV14 and TRBJ1-1; possibly TRBD1 for D (6 bases). The germline V gene encodes CDR1 SGHDN and CDR2 FVKESK. The CDR3 loop spans 15 amino acids. The ends were cut back, 0 bases at V and 3 bases at J, with 11 bases in the middle. The CDR3 reads CASSQDGQTYTEAFF. The CDR3 bases are TGTGCCAGCAGCCAAGATGGACAGACCTACACTGAAGCTTTCTTT.

V is TRBV21-1 and J is TRBJ1-5. TRBV21-1 is a known pseudogene. The CDR3 is 15 amino acids. The CDR3 loop is CASNVEGAFDQPQHF. The CDR3 DNA reads as TGTGCCAGCAACGTTGAGGGTGCCTTTGATCAGCCCCAGCATTTT.

The rearrangement links TRBV7-9 to TRBJ1-2, with 7 bases that match TRBD1. V lost 5 bases, J lost 8 bases, and 14 bases stayed unmatched. In germline, CDR1 is SEHNR, CDR2 FQNEAQ (reference sequence). The CDR3 spans 15 residues. The CDR3 loop is CASSPTTGRDEGYTF. The CDR3 DNA reads TGTGCCAGCAGCCCAACGACAGGGCGAGATGAGGGCTACACCTTC.

The genes are TRBV6-5 and TRBJ1-5; tentatively, D is TRBD1 (5 bases). Per the germline V gene, CDR1 is MNHEY and CDR2 is SVGAGI. The CDR3 consists of 12 residues. Trimming removed 8 bases from V and 7 bases from J, with 12 bases in between. The CDR3 spells CASGQGPQPQHF. CDR3 bases: TGTGCCAGCGGGCAGGGCCCACAGCCCCAGCATTTT.

This sequence joins TRBV19 and TRBJ2-7; 10 bases match TRBD1. The CDR3 sequence is 16 residues long. Trimming at V came to 6 bases and at J to 1 base, leaving 9 bases not matched to a gene. Germline CDR1 LNHDA, CDR2 SQIVND (reference sequence). CDR3: CASRHAGTGVSYEQYF. CDR3 DNA: TGTGCCAGTAGACACGCCGGGACAGGGGTGTCCTACGAGCAGTACTTC.

This chain links TRBV18 with TRBJ1-1, with D unresolved. Germline values: CDR1 KGHSH, CDR2 LQKENI. The ends were cut back, 2 bases at V and 2 bases at J, with 9 bases in the middle. The CDR3 loop spans 14 amino acids. This CDR3 reads CASSPFRENTEAFF. The CDR3 DNA reads as TGTGCCAGCTCACCATTCCGGGAAAACACTGAAGCTTTCTTT.

This sequence joins TRBV15 and TRBJ1-5; possible D gene TRBD1, 6 bases. The CDR3 is made up of 14 amino acids. Germline lookup yields CDR1 LNHNV and CDR2 YYDKDF (reference sequence). The CDR3 sequence is CATQGPLGDQPQHF. Written as DNA, the CDR3 is TGTGCTACCCAGGGGCCCCTGGGCGATCAGCCCCAGCATTTT.

This chain connects TRBV19 to TRBJ1-2; 11 bases align to TRBD1. Germline assignment: CDR1 LNHDA and CDR2 SQIVND (reference sequence). The J segment lost 6 bases and the V segment lost 0 bases, leaving 9 bases of the junction unmatched. The CDR3 runs 17 residues. DNA for the CDR3: TGTGCCAGTAGTATAGATCGCGGGACAGGGGGTATGAATGGCTACACCTTC. Residues: CASSIDRGTGGMNGYTF.

V and J are TRBV15 and TRBJ1-5, with D perhaps TRBD1 (5 bases). This CDR3 has 17 amino acids. Trimming left V 3 bases short and J 2 bases short, with 17 bases between. Germline-derived CDR1 and CDR2 are LNHNV and YYDKDF (reference sequence). This CDR3 reads CATSRLKSGSGNQPQHF. The CDR3 coding sequence is TGTGCCACCAGCAGGCTTAAATCAGGGAGCGGCAATCAGCCCCAGCATTTT.

The chain recombines TRBV6-5 with TRBJ1-4; 11 bases fit TRBD1. With 0 bases clipped from V and 7 bases from J, the junction kept 1 base outside the gene matches. Germline CDR1 and CDR2: MNHEY and SVGAGI. This CDR3 comprises 15 residues. The CDR3 region is CASSYSDRGREKLFF. In DNA, the CDR3 is TGTGCCAGCAGTTACTCGGACAGGGGGCGTGAAAAACTGTTTTTT.

The J gene is TRBJ2-3, the V gene TRBV9, with 7 nucleotides matching TRBD2. This CDR3 comprises 18 residues. Unmatched junction bases numbered 20, after V lost 4 bases and J lost 6 bases. Germline V gene lookup returns CDR1 SGDLS and CDR2 YYNGEE. The CDR3, as DNA: TGTGCCAGCAGCCCGAATCCCCTAGGGCGGGAGTTGAACGATACGCAGTATTTT. This codes for CASSPNPLGRELNDTQYF.

The genes are TRBV7-9 and TRBJ1-2, with TRBD1 matching 7 bases. Germline V CDR1 and CDR2: SEHNR, FQNEAQ (reference sequence). The CDR3 length is 15 residues. V trimming: 7 bases; J trimming: 1 base; junction bases outside the gene matches: 9. The CDR3 here is CASTLGTVYNYGYTF. The CDR3 DNA reads TGTGCCAGCACCCTGGGGACAGTTTATAACTATGGCTACACCTTC.

J is TRBJ1-6 and V is TRBV19; 9 bases match TRBD1. After removal of 5 bases from V and 7 bases from J, the junction contained 3 bases not matched to a gene. Per germline, CDR1 LNHDA and CDR2 SQIVND (reference sequence). CDR3 length: 14 residues. CDR3 loop: CASSSGTGNSPLHF. Written as DNA, the CDR3 is TGTGCCAGTAGTTCCGGGACAGGGAATTCACCCCTCCACTTT.

This chain links TRBV4-3 with TRBJ2-7; 7 bases are a match to TRBD1. Unmatched junction bases numbered 7, after V lost 4 bases and J lost 1 base. Germline loops: CDR1 LGHNA, CDR2 YSLEER. The CDR3 is made up of 15 amino acids. The CDR3 loop is CASSLAQGLSYEQYF. DNA for the CDR3: TGCGCCAGCAGCCTTGCACAGGGGCTTTCCTACGAGCAGTACTTC.

The V gene is TRBV5-1, the J gene TRBJ2-5, with TRBD1 matching 9 bases. This CDR3 has 16 residues. Germline lookup yields CDR1 SGHRS and CDR2 YFSETQ. V gave up 0 bases and J gave up 4 bases; unmatched junction bases: 7. The CDR3: CASSLDPGQGGETQYF. The CDR3 bases are TGCGCCAGCAGCTTGGATCCGGGACAGGGTGGAGAGACCCAGTACTTC.

This clone has just one count. The CDR3 sequence: CASSLGRGIGEQYF. The CDR3 DNA reads TGTGCCAGCAGCTTAGGCAGGGGAATAGGGGAGCAGTACTTC. V is TRBV7-6 and J is TRBJ2-7, with D possibly matching TRBD1 (6 bases). The CDR3 contains 14 residues. Trimming cost V 1 base and J 7 bases, with 14 bases left between them. The germline V gene encodes CDR1 SGHVS and CDR2 FNYEAQ.

This rearrangement joins TRBV5-1 to TRBJ1-1; D is perhaps TRBD1 (5 bases). Trimming removed 5 bases from V and 0 bases from J, with 11 bases in between. Per germline, CDR1 SGHRS and CDR2 YFSETQ. CDR3 length: 14 residues. The CDR3 is CASRPRDLNTEAFF. The CDR3 DNA sequence: TGCGCCAGCAGACCCCGGGACCTGAACACTGAAGCTTTCTTT.

The chain links TRBV7-9 to TRBJ2-3; 9 bases align to TRBD2. The germline gives CDR1 SEHNR, CDR2 FQNEAQ (reference sequence). J was trimmed by 2 bases and V by 4 bases; bases with no gene match: 4. There are 15 residues in the CDR3. The CDR3 DNA sequence: TGTGCCAGCAGCTCCTCTAGCGGGGCCACAGATACGCAGTATTTT. Encoded protein: CASSSSSGATDTQYF.

The CDR3 spells CASSTRGGPLAYNEQFF. DNA for the CDR3: TGCGCCAGCAGCACCCGGGGGGGGCCTTTAGCCTACAATGAGCAGTTCTTC. The chain joins TRBV5-1 to TRBJ2-1, with 8 bases lining up with TRBD2. CDR1 is SGHRS and CDR2 is YFSETQ in the germline V gene. With V trimmed by 4 bases and J by 2 bases, 11 bases remained unmatched. The CDR3 length is 17 residues. Variable domain in full (rest from reference TRBV5-1 and TRBJ2-1): KAGVTQTPRYLIKTRGQQVTLSCSPISGHRSVSWYQQTPGQGLQFLFEYFSETQRNKGNFPGRFSGRQFSNSRSEMNVSTLELGDSALYLCASSTRGGPLAYNEQFFGPGTRLTVL.

CDR3 residues: CASSRWGQGKNTEAFF. CDR3 nucleotide sequence: TGCGCCAGCAGCCGATGGGGACAGGGCAAGAACACTGAAGCTTTCTTT. The chain recombines TRBV4-1 with TRBJ1-1; 9 bases match TRBD1. The germline gives CDR1 MGHRA, CDR2 YSYEKL. The V segment lost 4 bases and the J segment 1 base; nucleotides outside the gene matches: 7. CDR3 length equals 16 residues.

For the CDR3, the DNA is TGTGCCAGCTCACCCCCTAGCGGCCAAGAGACCCAGTACTTC. Protein product: CASSPPSGQETQYF. J is TRBJ2-5 and V is TRBV18; 7 bases map to TRBD2. Germline-derived CDR1 and CDR2 are KGHSH and LQKENI. With V trimmed by 3 bases and J by 1 base, 2 bases remained unmatched. This CDR3 is 14 amino acids long.

V usage is TRBV28 and J usage is TRBJ2-7; tentative D call: TRBD2 (5 bases). Germline CDR1 is MDHEN and CDR2 is SYDVKM. V lost 2 bases to trimming and J lost 6 bases, with 11 bases between them. This CDR3 has 13 amino acids. Written as DNA, the CDR3 is TGTGCCAGCAGTTTAGGGCGTGGAGGCGAGCAGTACTTC. Protein product: CASSLGRGGEQYF.

This rearrangement joins TRBV4-3 to TRBJ2-3; 11 nucleotides agree with TRBD2. The junction had 4 bases not matched to a gene; V was cut back by 2 bases and J by 3 bases. In germline, CDR1 is LGHNA, CDR2 YSLEER. This CDR3 spans 16 amino acids. The DNA of the CDR3 is TGCGCCAGCAGCCAACGACTAGCGGGGATTACAGATACGCAGTATTTT. It translates to CASSQRLAGITDTQYF.

This rearrangement joins TRBV5-5 to TRBJ1-1; D gene ambiguous. CDR1 SGHKS and CDR2 YYEKEE come from the germline V gene (reference sequence). This CDR3 has 11 residues. Trimming stripped 1 base from V and 5 bases from J, with 3 bases between. The CDR3 sequence is CASSLSTEAFF. CDR3 DNA sequence: TGTGCCAGCAGCTTGTCGACTGAAGCTTTCTTT.

The chain employs TRBV5-8 and TRBJ2-1; D might be TRBD2 (6 bases). This CDR3 has 15 amino acids. Germline-derived CDR1 and CDR2 are SGHTS and YDEGEE. Trimming cost V 9 bases and J 5 bases, with 21 bases left between them. The CDR3 DNA follows: TGTGCCACACCTCTGGGACTCTTAAGGAACAATGAGCAGTTCTTC. It translates to CATPLGLLRNNEQFF. The full variable domain, completed using reference TRBV5-8 and TRBJ2-1, is EAGVTQSPTHLIKTRGQQATLRCSPISGHTSVYWYQQALGLGLQFLLWYDEGEERNRGNFPPRFSGRQFPNYSSELNVNALELEDSALYLCATPLGLLRNNEQFFGPGTRLTVL.

The rearrangement uses TRBV7-6 and TRBJ2-1; TRBD2 might be the D (7 bases). With 5 bases removed from V and 9 bases from J, the gap between germline ends came to 17 bases. The germline V gene has CDR1 SGHVS and CDR2 FNYEAQ. This CDR3 has 14 amino acids. The CDR3, as DNA: TGTGCCAGCAGCCCTCTGGCGGGGGCGAGTGAGCAGTTCTTC. Translated: CASSPLAGASEQFF.

The chain joins TRBV7-9 to TRBJ1-4; D is undetermined. The CDR3 totals 15 residues. The V end was cut by 2 bases, the J end by 7 bases, with 14 bases between. CDR1 is SEHNR, CDR2 FQNEAQ, per germline (reference sequence). CDR3 sequence: CASSLRRGLGEKLFF. In DNA, the CDR3 is TGTGCCAGCAGCTTAAGGAGAGGGCTTGGTGAAAAACTGTTTTTT. Variable domain in full (rest from reference TRBV7-9 and TRBJ1-4): DTGVSQNPRHKITKRGQNVTFRCDPISEHNRLYWYRQTLGQGPEFLTYFQNEAQLEKSRLLSDRFSAERPKGSFSTLEIQRTEQGDSAMYLCASSLRRGLGEKLFFGSGTQLSVL.

This clone occurred once. The V and J genes are TRBV5-1 and TRBJ2-7, with 12 bases identical to TRBD2. Germline V lookup: CDR1 SGHRS, CDR2 YFSETQ. The CDR3 loop spans 16 amino acids. The ends lost 4 bases at V and 5 bases at J; junction bases unmatched: 10. CDR3 nucleotides: TGCGCCAGCAGCCCCCGACTAGCGGGAGTTTCCCACGAGCAGTACTTC. It yields the protein CASSPRLAGVSHEQYF.

Concerning this clone: Other DNA sequences in the same sample also yield this CDR3. The chain is built from TRBV10-3 and TRBJ2-5; D may be TRBD1 (6 bases). Trimming took off 0 bases at V and 2 bases at J, with 7 bases between the two ends. Germline loops: CDR1 ENHRY, CDR2 SYGVKD. The CDR3 spans 14 residues. This CDR3 is CAISESTGQETQYF. The DNA for the CDR3 is TGTGCCATCAGTGAGTCGACAGGTCAAGAGACCCAGTACTTC.

V gene TRBV10-3 combines with J gene TRBJ2-7; maybe TRBD1 (5 bases). The V end lost 0 bases, the J end lost 9 bases, and 24 bases lay between the germline ends. CDR1 is ENHRY and CDR2 is SYGVKD in the germline V gene. This CDR3 has 17 amino acids. The CDR3 bases are TGTGCCATCAGTGAGTCCACCCCAGGGATAAGGGAAGGTGGGCAGTACTTC. It codes for CAISESTPGIREGGQYF.

The V gene is TRBV29-1, the J gene TRBJ2-1, with 7 bases fitting TRBD2. CDR1 SQVTM and CDR2 ANQGSEA come from the germline V gene. The V gene end was trimmed by 3 bases and the J gene end by 9 bases; junction bases not matched to a gene: 5. CDR3 length equals 12 residues. CDR3 residues: CSVERGIREQFF. DNA of the CDR3: TGCAGCGTTGAGCGGGGGATTCGTGAGCAGTTCTTC.

The rearrangement uses TRBV11-2 and TRBJ2-3; D unclear. Germline CDR1 SGHAT, CDR2 FQNNGV. The CDR3 is 17 residues long. Trimming took off 5 bases at V and 0 bases at J, with 18 bases between the two ends. For the CDR3, the DNA is TGTGCCAGCAGCCCGACCCCCGGCTCACGTAGCACAGATACGCAGTATTTT. This sequence encodes CASSPTPGSRSTDTQYF.